The sequence of this T cell receptor (beta chain) was determined in a study of cytomegalovirus exposure and HLA in healthy donors. About the research overall: T cells numbering about 200 million yielded some 110 million unique TCR beta sequences in an earlier analysis. Points from the study as a whole: The authors later found HLA-associated TCR beta chains more clonally expanded than equally common others.

60 Vbeta and 13 Jbeta primers were used in PCR. In the study's own analysis: About 10 million shared chains were among the 60 million to 80 million unique TCR beta chains that a later analysis counted. Generated by immunoSEQ multiplex PCR, the TCRdb table keeps only in-frame clones and is missing some. V and J calls and clone size follow that table, whereas D and trimming were derived from the DNA. There are 130,000 to 150,000 clones in the sample; about 80% occur only once, and around 4.3% lies in the top ten. Germline V gene lookup returns CDR1 MNHEY and CDR2 SMNVEV (reference sequence). The V end lost 5 bases, the J end lost 8 bases, and 21 bases lay between the germline ends. This CDR3 spans 16 amino acids. Concerning this clone: Its antigen is currently unknown.

V and J are TRBV27 and TRBJ1-4; possible D gene TRBD1, 5 bases. Sequencing was performed on PBMCs. The TCR sequence derives from a man in his forties in good health and CMV-seropositive. This CDR3 reads CASSRSRGTGWEKLFF. The CDR3 DNA reads as TGTGCCAGCAGTCGCAGCCGCGGGACGGGTTGGGAAAAACTGTTTTTT.